This T cell receptor (beta chain) was found in a study of blood T cell repertoires in COVID-19 (dated by TCRdb to 2020 to 2022). Regarding the research as a whole: Samples covering the acute and convalescent phases of COVID-19 were provided by collaborators in the United States, Italy and Spain. The material from the prospective study consisted of cDNA or gDNA derived from T cells, B-cell-depleted T cells, or PBMCs. Deeply sampled blood TCRbeta repertoires from subjects exposed to, actively infected with, or recovered from COVID-19 were included in the dataset. The repertoires were released in a freely available public database intended as a resource for research on the immune response to SARS-CoV-2. The samples were drawn from the first 160 participants of the ongoing ImmuneRACE study and from some 1,300 subjects provided by 6 global collaborators. The sample metadata nearly always contained a de-identified subject ID, COVID-19 status, age in years and sex. Where HLA class I and class II types were available, the types were taken from metadata supplied by the sample provider, not from assay-based typing.

TCRbeta CDR3 regions were amplified from genomic DNA by means of the immunoSEQ Assay, a bias-controlled multiplex PCR. On the authors' methods: The number of nucleated cells in each sample was estimated from the amplification of reference gene primers within the assay. Sequence reads were collapsed and filtered to measure the absolute abundance of every unique TCRbeta CDR3 rearrangement. For each sample, productive Simpson clonality was calculated by taking the square root of Simpson's diversity index across productive rearrangements. As stored in TCRdb, this immuneACCESS dataset retains in-frame rearrangements with V and J assigned. A fraction of the clones does not appear; measured against another copy, unresolved V genes explain less than half of the discrepancy, and the remainder lacks a known reason. The V and J calls and clone size come from that table; D and trimming were worked out from the DNA. Here the sample has 250,000 to 300,000 clones; over 80% occur a single time. About 4.5% of the sample goes to the ten largest clones.

The study at large found these results: The quantity of clinical and demographic metadata differed by source and by participant and was supplied without curation.

V loses 0 bases at its end and J loses 2 bases; junction bases beyond the gene matches: 6. The CDR3 covers 16 residues, taking in both the cysteine and the phenylalanine. The sequence is cut down to CDR3 DNA, 48 bases in frame from base 1. CDR1 and CDR2, looked up from the germline V gene, are ENHRY and SYGVKD. With regard to this clone: Its antigen is still unknown. Per-nucleotide qualities are absent, and no much larger clonotype sits a single base away.

Another Seattle source contributed samples from volunteer blood donors who had recovered from COVID-19. Each collaborating institution followed its own protocols to collect whole blood in K2EDTA tubes. For TCRbeta analysis, collaborator samples were shipped as frozen whole blood, as isolated PBMCs, or as DNA extracted from either sample type. This receptor chain uses TRBV10-3 and TRBJ2-5, with 7 junctional bases fitting TRBD1. Sequenced: peripheral blood. This receptor was identified in a man aged 55 to 69 who had recovered from COVID-19. The CDR3 reads as follows: CAISESMGQTQETQYF. The nucleotide sequence reads TGTGCCATCAGTGAGTCGATGGGACAGACGCAAGAGACCCAGTACTTC.